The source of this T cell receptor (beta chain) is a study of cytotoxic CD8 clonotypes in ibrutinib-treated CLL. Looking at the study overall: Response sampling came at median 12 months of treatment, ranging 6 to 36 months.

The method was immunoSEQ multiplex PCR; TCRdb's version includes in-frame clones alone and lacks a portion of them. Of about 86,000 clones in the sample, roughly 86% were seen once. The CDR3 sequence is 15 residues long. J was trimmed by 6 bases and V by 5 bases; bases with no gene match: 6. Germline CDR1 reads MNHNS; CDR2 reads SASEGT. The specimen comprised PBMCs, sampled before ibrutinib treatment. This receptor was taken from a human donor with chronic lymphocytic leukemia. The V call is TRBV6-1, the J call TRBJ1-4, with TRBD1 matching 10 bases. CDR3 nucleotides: TGTGCCAGCAGTTTAACGGGGACAGGGGATGAAAAACTGTTTTTT. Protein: CASSLTGTGDEKLFF.